The sequence of this TCR beta chain was determined in a study of T cells in Graves' hyperthyroidism and ophthalmopathy. It was RNA transcripts that yielded the amplified TCR beta CDR3 regions. First-round RT-PCR with HTBI primers amplified the TCR CDR3 region. TCRdb called the multiplex PCR reads again in MiXCR, with one record for every CDR3 protein. The repertoire includes approximately 400,000 distinct CDR3 sequences, roughly 14% of them detected once, and around a quarter sits in the top ten. The CDR3 totals 15 residues. Germline-derived CDR1 and CDR2 are SGHNT and YENEEA. Deletions cut 2 bases from V and 0 bases from J, with 8 bases between. This clonotype was counted ten times or more. Its antigen is not known. Subjects aged 18 to 65 presented with newly diagnosed hyperthyroidism of less than 2 months' duration. The study, taken as a whole, reports: A 13 V-J signature model discriminated ophthalmopathy versus stable hyperthyroidism.

The sequence was obtained from a woman younger than 30 with Graves' hyperthyroidism that later progressed to Graves' ophthalmopathy. What was sequenced was blood. This rearrangement joins TRBV11-3 to TRBJ2-1; no clear D. CDR3 DNA: TGTGCCAGCAGCTTAATCCCGGGCTCCTACAATGAGCAGTTCTTC. It encodes CASSLIPGSYNEQFF.